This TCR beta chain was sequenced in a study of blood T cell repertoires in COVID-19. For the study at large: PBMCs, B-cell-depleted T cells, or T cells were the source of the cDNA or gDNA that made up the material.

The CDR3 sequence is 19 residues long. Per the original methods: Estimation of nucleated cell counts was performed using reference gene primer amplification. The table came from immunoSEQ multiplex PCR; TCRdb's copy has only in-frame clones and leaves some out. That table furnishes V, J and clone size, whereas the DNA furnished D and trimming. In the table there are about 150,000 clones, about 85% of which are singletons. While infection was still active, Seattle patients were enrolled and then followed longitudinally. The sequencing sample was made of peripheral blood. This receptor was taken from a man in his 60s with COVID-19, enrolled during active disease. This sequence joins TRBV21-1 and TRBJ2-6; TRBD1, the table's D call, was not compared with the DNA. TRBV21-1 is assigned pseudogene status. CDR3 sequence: CASSKPLEGARSGANVLTF. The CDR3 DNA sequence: TGTGCCAGCAGCAAACCTCTTGAGGGGGCTCGATCTGGGGCCAACGTCCTGACTTTC.